Listed below are T cell receptor beta chains from one sample, sequenced in a study of low-dose radiotherapy and immunotherapy resistance in tumors. TCRdb recomputed calls from the reads with MiXCR, one row per CDR3 protein. This table has about 64,000 distinct CDR3 sequences, 26% appearing once. The material was PBMCs, obtained before treatment. The receptors derive from a male donor with rectosigmoid adenocarcinoma. The CDR3 runs from the conserved cysteine through the conserved F or W. A D gene is named only where the DNA matches it firmly. Clone size is not always given. Where it is, it says once, few, many or a class for expanded clones.

CDR3 protein: CASRSSGQLFF; V gene: TRBV6-5; J gene: TRBJ1-4; clone size: many; D gene: NA
CDR3 protein: CASTGQEETQYF; V gene: TRBV11-2; J gene: TRBJ2-5; clone size: many; D gene: TRBD1
CDR3 protein: CASSLENHSYEQYF; V gene: TRBV7-9; J gene: TRBJ2-7; clone size: many; D gene: NA
CDR3 protein: CASSERGGGYYNEQFF; V gene: TRBV2; J gene: TRBJ2-1; clone size: many; D gene: TRBD2
CDR3 protein: CSAKPPSVADTQYF; V gene: TRBV20-1; J gene: TRBJ2-3; clone size: many; D gene: NA
CDR3 protein: CSANDGTSGGDTQYF; V gene: TRBV20-1; J gene: TRBJ2-3; clone size: many; D gene: TRBD2
CDR3 protein: CAWSWDKGYNEQFF; V gene: TRBV30; J gene: TRBJ2-1; clone size: many; D gene: NA
CDR3 protein: CASSLADPANGYTF; V gene: TRBV27; J gene: TRBJ1-2; clone size: many; D gene: NA
CDR3 protein: CASSQEGGSPYEQYF; V gene: TRBV4-2; J gene: TRBJ2-7; clone size: many; D gene: NA
CDR3 protein: CASSLTKYEQYF; V gene: TRBV7-2; J gene: TRBJ2-7; clone size: many; D gene: NA
CDR3 protein: CASREQGGSNQPQHF; V gene: TRBV6-6; J gene: TRBJ1-5; clone size: many; D gene: NA
CDR3 protein: CASSLSSSGSAYEQYF; V gene: TRBV28; J gene: TRBJ2-7; clone size: NA; D gene: TRBD2
CDR3 protein: CASSLGRSLSGYTF; V gene: TRBV5-1; J gene: TRBJ1-2; clone size: many; D gene: NA
CDR3 protein: CSASRGGVFNYGYTF; V gene: TRBV20-1; J gene: TRBJ1-2; clone size: many; D gene: NA
CDR3 protein: CATRGTVSYEQYF; V gene: TRBV15; J gene: TRBJ2-7; clone size: many; D gene: NA
CDR3 protein: CASEGFGGNTIYF; V gene: TRBV2; J gene: TRBJ1-3; clone size: once; D gene: NA
CDR3 protein: CASSPNPGPGGELFF; V gene: TRBV2; J gene: TRBJ2-2; clone size: many; D gene: NA
CDR3 protein: CASSRDFKETQYF; V gene: TRBV3-1; J gene: TRBJ2-5; clone size: NA; D gene: NA
CDR3 protein: CASSLSGPNIQYF; V gene: TRBV14; J gene: TRBJ2-4; clone size: many; D gene: NA
CDR3 protein: CASSADRTVPLAF; V gene: TRBV6-1; J gene: TRBJ1-2; clone size: many; D gene: NA
CDR3 protein: CASRRDKYGYTF; V gene: TRBV6-2/TRBV6-3; J gene: TRBJ1-2; clone size: many; D gene: NA
CDR3 protein: CASSKSWTRTGPHEQYF; V gene: TRBV28; J gene: TRBJ2-7; clone size: many; D gene: TRBD1
CDR3 protein: CASSYGELGYEQYF; V gene: TRBV6-2/TRBV6-3; J gene: TRBJ2-7; clone size: many; D gene: NA
CDR3 protein: CASSPGTSGSGEDTQYF; V gene: TRBV18; J gene: TRBJ2-3; clone size: many; D gene: TRBD2
CDR3 protein: CASSSRDGYEQYF; V gene: TRBV5-4; J gene: TRBJ2-7; clone size: NA; D gene: NA